This T cell receptor (beta chain) was profiled in a study of T cell responses to AZD1222 COVID-19 vaccine. Profiled with immunoSEQ multiplex PCR; TCRdb holds only in-frame clones, not every one. The table lists 52,000 or so clones, approximately 84% of them singletons. Overall study findings and caveats: Donors, mostly white British, included more females; clonal diversity was possibly underestimated. Targets within unmutated variant regions were reportedly found for nearly half of spike-specific TCRs. There were repertoire samples only from the period after the peak T cell response.

On this clone: Its specificity is unknown.

Sequencing used peripheral blood, obtained on day 0 of AZD1222 vaccination. This receptor was taken from an adult in good health.

CDR3 sequence reads: CASSHQGQYTEAFF. For the CDR3, the DNA is TGTGCCAGCAGCCACCAGGGACAGTACACTGAAGCTTTCTTT. This chain uses TRBV3-1 (or the pseudogene TRBV3-2) with TRBJ1-1, with 7 nucleotides matching TRBD1. Trimming took 3 bases from V and 3 from J; bases not matched to a gene: 4. CDR1 LGHDT and CDR2 YNNKEL come from the germline V gene (reference sequence). There are 14 residues in the CDR3.